A single sample gave rise to the 23 T cell receptor beta chains below, sequenced in a study of T cells after yellow fever vaccination. TCRdb re-derived calls from the 5' RACE reads in MiXCR, one entry per CDR3 protein. Of around 60,000 distinct CDR3 sequences listed, 4.5% to 6% are singletons. The source was PBMCs, either bulk or a sorted T-cell subset (CD4+, CD8+, memory, or dextramer-sorted; not recorded which), collected on the day of the yellow fever booster vaccination. The source of these receptors is a man between 18 and 35 years old who received the YFV17D yellow fever vaccine.

This clonotype has at least ten counts. The chain is built from TRBV28 and TRBJ1-1; D remains unclear. Trimming left V 5 bases short and J 1 base short, with 23 bases between. The CDR3 has 18 amino acids. Germline assignment: CDR1 MDHEN and CDR2 SYDVKM. Here the CDR3 DNA reads TGTGCCAGCAGTAAGCCGGGCATACCTAGGGTAAGGAACACTGAAGCTTTCTTT. Its translation is CASSKPGIPRVRNTEAFF.

The chain has TRBV20-1 and TRBJ1-5, with D unclear. V lost 4 bases and J lost 0, with 13 bases in between. The CDR3 runs to 15 residues. Germline V CDR1 and CDR2: DFQATT, SNEGSKA (reference sequence). CDR3 sequence reads: CSAKIGIGSNQPQHF. The CDR3 DNA reads as TGCAGTGCTAAAATCGGAATAGGTAGCAATCAGCCCCAGCATTTT.

This clonotype showed up many times. The chain joins TRBV20-1 to TRBJ2-1, with D uncertain. The CDR3 extends over 13 amino acids. Germline CDR1 DFQATT, CDR2 SNEGSKA (reference sequence). Trimming shortened V by 6 bases and J by 4 bases, and 13 bases separated the two germline ends. The CDR3 protein is CSATERGYNEQFF. The CDR3 bases are TGCAGTGCAACCGAGCGCGGATACAATGAGCAGTTCTTC.

The table lists this clonotype with many counts. V and J are TRBV20-1 and TRBJ2-7; D call uncertain. V lost 3 bases, J lost 7 bases, and 16 bases lay in between. Per the germline V gene, CDR1 is DFQATT and CDR2 is SNEGSKA (reference sequence). This CDR3 region has 13 residues. The CDR3 nucleotides are TGCAGTGCTAGTACTCCTACATGGCGAGAGCAGTACGTC. Translation: CSASTPTWREQYV.

This clonotype was picked up many times. This chain connects TRBV11-2 to TRBJ2-3; 10 bases match TRBD1. Germline V gene data show CDR1 as SGHAT and CDR2 as FQNNGV. V dropped 5 bases and J dropped 1; count of bases not matched to a gene: 6. The CDR3 runs 16 residues. The CDR3 DNA reads TGTGCCAGCAGCAACCGACAGGGGGCTCGCACAGATACGCAGTATTTT. Its translation: CASSNRQGARTDTQYF.

Concerning this clonotype: A clone one base away is much larger, so this may be a read error. This chain connects TRBV12-3 or TRBV12-4 to TRBJ2-4, with D perhaps TRBD1 or TRBD2 (6 bases each). Trimming removed 8 bases from V and 13 bases from J, with 15 bases in between. The CDR3 is 11 residues long. CDR3 coding DNA: TGTGCCAGCCGGGTCGGGGGCCTGCAGTACTTC. Translated: CASRVGGLQYF.

This clonotype was seen more than once but under ten times. The rearrangement links TRBV11-3 to TRBJ2-7, with TRBD2 as a possible D gene (5 bases). CDR1 SGHNT and CDR2 YENEEA come from the germline V gene. The CDR3 contains 14 residues. Trimming left V 0 bases short and J 3 bases short, with 9 bases between. The CDR3 here is CASSLDPGYYEQYV. The DNA for the CDR3 is TGTGCCAGCAGCTTAGATCCGGGATACTACGAGCAGTACGTC.

This clonotype was recorded at least ten times. The V gene is TRBV7-2, the J gene TRBJ2-1, with a possible D match to TRBD1 (5 bases). The ends were cut back, 5 bases at V and 8 bases at J, with 10 bases in the middle. Germline CDR1 SGHTA, CDR2 FQGNSA. This CDR3 is built from 12 residues. CDR3 sequence reads: CASSLDSDEQFF. CDR3 DNA sequence: TGTGCCAGCAGCCTCGACAGTGATGAGCAGTTCTTC.

This clonotype has just a few counts. The gene calls are TRBV15 and TRBJ1-4; a weak D match, TRBD1 (6 bases). CDR3 size: 16 residues. The germline gives CDR1 LNHNV, CDR2 YYDKDF (reference sequence). Trimming left V 1 base short and J 5 bases short, with 14 bases between. DNA of the CDR3: TGTGCCACCAGCAGAGGAAGGACAGCGGAAAATGAAAAACTGTTTTTT. Protein: CATSRGRTAENEKLFF.

This clonotype was observed at least ten times. The gene calls are TRBV4-3 and TRBJ2-3; 7 nucleotides align to TRBD1. With 0 bases clipped from V and 2 bases from J, the junction kept 11 bases outside the gene matches. This CDR3 has 18 amino acids. Germline CDR1 reads LGHNA; CDR2 reads YSLEER. The CDR3 DNA reads TGCGCCAGCAGCCAAGATAGGGACAGTTTTGGAGCCACAGATACGCAGTATTTT. Translated: CASSQDRDSFGATDTQYF.

This clonotype was observed a few times. Here the CDR3 DNA reads TGTGCCAGCAGCTCCCGGAGGGGGCAAGCGGGGGATTCACCCCTCCACTTT. Its protein product is CASSSRRGQAGDSPLHF. V usage is TRBV7-9 and J usage is TRBJ1-6, with 7 bases that match TRBD1. This CDR3 region has 17 residues. V shed 4 bases, J shed 8 bases, and the junction held 14 bases outside the gene matches. Germline CDR1 reads SEHNR; CDR2 reads FQNEAQ (reference sequence).

This clonotype has at least ten counts. The chain couples TRBV7-9 to TRBJ2-7, with 8 nucleotides matching TRBD1. CDR3 length: 14 residues. Germline V CDR1 and CDR2: SEHNR, FQNEAQ (reference sequence). V shed 5 bases, J shed 3 bases, and the junction held 6 bases outside the gene matches. CDR3 residues: CASSGQTGDYEQYF. The CDR3 nucleotides read TGTGCCAGCAGCGGACAGACAGGGGACTACGAGCAGTACTTC.

There are many counts of this clonotype. V is TRBV5-1 and J is TRBJ2-1; a possible D gene is TRBD1 (5 bases). Germline CDR1 and CDR2: SGHRS and YFSETQ. This CDR3 is built from 17 residues. V lost 0 bases to trimming and J lost 4 bases, with 17 bases between them. CDR3 in amino acids: CASSLGLGDYLYNEQFF. CDR3 sequence (DNA): TGCGCCAGCAGCTTGGGTCTAGGGGATTACCTATACAATGAGCAGTTCTTC.

This clonotype was picked up a small number of times. The rearrangement links TRBV27 to TRBJ1-4, with a tentative D call TRBD1 (6 bases). The germline V and J ends were trimmed by 4 bases and 8 bases, with 17 bases remaining between them. Per the germline V gene, CDR1 is MNHEY and CDR2 is SMNVEV (reference sequence). CDR3 size: 15 residues. The CDR3 sequence: CASSSPPGAGEKLFF. CDR3 DNA sequence: TGTGCCAGCAGTTCCCCCCCAGGGGCAGGCGAAAAACTGTTTTTT. Full variable domain (outside the CDR3, taken from reference TRBV27 and TRBJ1-4): EAQVTQNPRYLITVTGKKLTVTCSQNMNHEYMSWYRQDPGLGLRQIYYSMNVEVTDKGDVPEGYKVSRKEKRNFPLILESPSPNQTSLYFCASSSPPGAGEKLFFGSGTQLSVL.

In this sample, this clonotype turned up many times. The chain couples TRBV12-3 or TRBV12-4 to TRBJ1-3; D gene uncertain. V dropped 6 bases and J dropped 7 bases, with 16 bases sitting between them. The CDR3 runs 14 residues. DNA of the CDR3: TGTGCCAGCAGCCCACCGGGAATTAGGAACACCATATATTTT. As protein: CASSPPGIRNTIYF.

This sequence joins TRBV5-5 and TRBJ1-4; no reliable D call. With 8 bases removed from V and 4 bases from J, the gap between germline ends came to 15 bases. CDR1 is SGHKS, CDR2 YYEKEE, per germline (reference sequence). The length of the CDR3 is 14 residues. The CDR3 sequence is CASCYSSFNEKLFF. In nucleotides, the CDR3 is TGTGCCAGTTGCTATTCGTCCTTTAATGAAAAACTGTTTTTT.

This clonotype was picked up many times. The rearrangement uses TRBV29-1 and TRBJ2-7; no clear D. With 0 bases removed from V and 3 bases from J, the gap between germline ends came to 9 bases. The CDR3 covers 13 residues. CDR1 and CDR2 (germline): SQVTM, ANQGSEA. The CDR3: CSVEETSSYEQYF. The CDR3 nucleotides read TGCAGCGTTGAAGAGACGAGCAGCTACGAGCAGTACTTC.

The chain is built from TRBV28 and TRBJ1-1; D is unresolved. This CDR3 contains 15 residues. Trimming removed 6 bases at V and 2 bases at J, with 16 bases between. Germline V gene data show CDR1 as MDHEN and CDR2 as SYDVKM. The CDR3 sequence: CASSWLKWGNTEAFF. The CDR3 nucleotides are TGTGCCAGCAGCTGGCTCAAGTGGGGTAACACTGAAGCTTTCTTT.

This clonotype has a count of ten or more. The CDR3 here is CASSVRDRINSPLHF. The CDR3 nucleotides read TGTGCCAGCAGCGTCCGGGACAGGATTAATTCACCCCTCCACTTT. V gene TRBV9 combines with J gene TRBJ1-6, with 8 bases aligning to TRBD1. The CDR3 has 15 residues. V lost 2 bases to trimming and J lost 6 bases; unmatched junction nucleotides: 4. The germline V gene has CDR1 SGDLS and CDR2 YYNGEE.

Remarks on this clonotype: A much larger clonotype is one base distant, so this may be a read error. This chain links TRBV7-3 with TRBJ2-3, with D possibly TRBD1 on 6 matching bases. Looked up from germline, CDR1 is SGHTA and CDR2 is FQGTGA. The CDR3 consists of 15 residues. Trimming took 5 bases from V and 4 from J, leaving 16 bases between them. In DNA, the CDR3 is TGTGCCAGCAGCCCTTTTGGGACAAACTCAGATACGCAGTATTTT. Protein sequence: CASSPFGTNSDTQYF.

V is TRBV30 and J is TRBJ2-3; TRBD2 agrees at 10 bases. Germline V gives CDR1 GTSNPN, CDR2 SVGIG (reference sequence). The CDR3 is made up of 15 amino acids. After removal of 5 bases from V and 0 bases from J, the junction contained 5 bases not matched to a gene. Here the CDR3 DNA reads TGTGCCTGGTCTACTAGCGGGGCTAGCACAGATACGCAGTATTTT. Translating gives CAWSTSGASTDTQYF. The complete variable domain, with remaining parts taken from reference TRBV30 and TRBJ2-3, reads SQTIHQWPATLVQPVGSPLSLECTVEGTSNPNLYWYRQAAGRGLQLLFYSVGIGQISSEVPQNLSASRPQDRQFILSSKKLLLSDSGFYLCAWSTSGASTDTQYFGPGTRLTVL.

The sample holds many counts of this clonotype. The rearrangement uses TRBV7-3 and TRBJ2-5; D is unclear. This CDR3 has 13 residues. Germline-derived CDR1 and CDR2 are SGHTA and FQGTGA. The ends were cut back, 5 bases at V and 2 bases at J, with 9 bases in the middle. CDR3 sequence reads: CASSLDIQETQYF. The CDR3 nucleotides are TGTGCCAGCAGCCTGGATATTCAAGAGACCCAGTACTTC.

This sequence joins TRBV25-1 and TRBJ1-5; D is undetermined. The germline V and J ends were trimmed by 1 base and 7 bases, with 14 bases remaining between them. CDR3 length equals 15 residues. Germline CDR1 MGHDK, CDR2 SYGVNS. CDR3 in amino acids: CASSEFGSGEQPQHF. CDR3 sequence (DNA): TGTGCCAGCAGTGAATTTGGCAGCGGGGAGCAGCCCCAGCATTTT. Full variable domain (rest looked up from reference TRBV25-1 and TRBJ1-5): EADIYQTPRYLVIGTGKKITLECSQTMGHDKMYWYQQDPGMELHLIHYSYGVNSTEKGDLSSESTVSRIRTEHFPLTLESARPSHTSQYLCASSEFGSGEQPQHFGDGTRLSIL.